This T cell receptor (beta chain) was obtained from a study of cytomegalovirus exposure and HLA in healthy donors. The overall study: The 120 or so validation repertoires and the approximately 630 first-cohort repertoires shared a platform, a later analysis reported. Regarding the study as a whole: The authors enumerated over 150 TCR beta chains as linked to cytomegalovirus.

Libraries were prepared by immunoSEQ multiplex PCR; TCRdb keeps only in-frame clonotypes and omits some of them. The table includes 60,000 to 75,000 clones, 95% detected once. Germline CDR1 reads MDHEN; CDR2 reads SYDVKM. V dropped 4 bases and J dropped 6 bases, with 12 bases sitting between them. The CDR3 runs 14 residues. A remark on this clone: Its matching antigen is unknown.

The receptor's source is a young woman in good health and CMV-seropositive. Sequencing was done on a sample of PBMCs. The chain is built from TRBV28 and TRBJ1-4; no firm D call. The CDR3: CASSSPRGDEKLFF. CDR3 DNA: TGTGCCAGCAGTTCCCCCCGGGGAGATGAAAAACTGTTTTTT. Full variable domain (remainder filled in from reference TRBV28 and TRBJ1-4): DVKVTQSSRYLVKRTGEKVFLECVQDMDHENMFWYRQDPGLGLRLIYFSYDVKMKEKGDIPEGYSVSREKKERFSLILESASTNQTSMYLCASSSPRGDEKLFFGSGTQLSVL.